This passage covers 5 T cell receptor beta chains from one sample sequenced in a study of identical twins. MiXCR, run by TCRdb on the 5' RACE reads, gives a single entry per CDR3 protein. The profile shows approximately 500,000 distinct CDR3 sequences, 20% to 25% of them singletons. These data were also reused for a study on T cells expressing NK-cell markers.

The sample comprised CD4+ T cells sorted from blood. Source of these receptors: a woman aged 18 to 35 in good health.

This chain links TRBV18 with TRBJ1-5, with D perhaps matching TRBD1 (5 bases). The CDR3 spans 14 residues. In germline, CDR1 is KGHSH, CDR2 LQKENI. V was cut by 6 bases and J by 4 bases, with 13 bases left in between. The CDR3 nucleotides read TGTGCCAGCTCGCACAAAGACAGAAATCAGCCCCAGCATTTT. Translated: CASSHKDRNQPQHF.

The chain recombines TRBV7-2 with TRBJ1-5; the D is unclear. V was cut by 2 bases and J by 6 bases, with 8 bases left in between. CDR1 is SGHTA and CDR2 is FQGNSA in the germline V gene. The length of the CDR3 is 13 residues. This CDR3 is CASSLLPSQPQHF. The DNA of the CDR3 is TGTGCCAGCAGCTTACTGCCAAGTCAGCCCCAGCATTTT.

For this clonotype: Relative to the germline gene, one junction end is altered; a read error may explain this. The CDR3 reads CASSPGTGGNSYNGQFF. CDR3 nucleotide sequence: TGTGCCAGCAGCCCCGGGACAGGGGGCAACTCCTACAATGGGCAGTTCTTC. The chain has TRBV11-3 and TRBJ2-1; 12 bases fit TRBD1. The CDR3 is made up of 17 amino acids. Germline CDR1 and CDR2: SGHNT and YENEEA.

This clonotype was counted between two and nine times. The chain's CDR3 is CASSPRAGTGANVLTF. As DNA, the CDR3 is TGTGCCAGCAGCCCCAGGGCAGGGACTGGGGCCAACGTCCTGACTTTC. This sequence joins TRBV21-1 and TRBJ2-6; TRBD1, the table's D call, lacks a check against the DNA. TRBV21-1 is classified as a pseudogene. The CDR3 extends over 16 amino acids.

Here the CDR3 DNA reads TGTGCCAGCAGTCCCCGACCGGGGACAAGCTCCTACAATGAGCAGTTCTTC. Its protein is CASSPRPGTSSYNEQFF. The V gene is TRBV12-3 or TRBV12-4, the J gene TRBJ2-1, with a tentative D call TRBD1 (6 bases). The CDR3 is 17 amino acids. Between the trimmed V and J ends, which lost 5 bases and 0 bases, there was a span of 17 bases.